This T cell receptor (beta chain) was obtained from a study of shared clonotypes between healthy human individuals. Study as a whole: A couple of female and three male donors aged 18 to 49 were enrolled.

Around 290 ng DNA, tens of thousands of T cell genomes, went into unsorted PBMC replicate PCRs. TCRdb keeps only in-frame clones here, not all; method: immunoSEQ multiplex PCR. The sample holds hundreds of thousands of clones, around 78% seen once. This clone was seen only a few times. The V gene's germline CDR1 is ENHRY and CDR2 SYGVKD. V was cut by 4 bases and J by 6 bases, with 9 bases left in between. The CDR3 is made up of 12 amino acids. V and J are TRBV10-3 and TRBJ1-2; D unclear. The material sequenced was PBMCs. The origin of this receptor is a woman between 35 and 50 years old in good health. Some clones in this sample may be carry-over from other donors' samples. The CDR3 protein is CAISANGDGYTF. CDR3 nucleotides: TGTGCCATCAGTGCTAATGGGGATGGCTACACCTTC.